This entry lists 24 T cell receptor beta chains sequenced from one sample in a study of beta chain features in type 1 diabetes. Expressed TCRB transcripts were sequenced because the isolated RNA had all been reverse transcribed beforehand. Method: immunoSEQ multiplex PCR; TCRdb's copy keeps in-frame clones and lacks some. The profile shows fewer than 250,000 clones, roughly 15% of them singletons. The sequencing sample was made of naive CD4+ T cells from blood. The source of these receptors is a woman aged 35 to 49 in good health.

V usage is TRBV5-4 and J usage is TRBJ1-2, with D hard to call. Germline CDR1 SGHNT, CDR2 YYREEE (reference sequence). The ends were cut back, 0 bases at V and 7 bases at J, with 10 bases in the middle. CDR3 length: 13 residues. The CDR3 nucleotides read TGTGCCAGCAGCTTGGTTGCGGGCGGTGGCTACACCTTC. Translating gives CASSLVAGGGYTF.

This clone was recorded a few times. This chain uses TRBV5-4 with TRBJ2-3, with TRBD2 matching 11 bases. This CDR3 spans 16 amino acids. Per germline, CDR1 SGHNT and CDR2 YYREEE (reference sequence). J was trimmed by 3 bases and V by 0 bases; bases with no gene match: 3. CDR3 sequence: CASSLARLAGTDTQYF. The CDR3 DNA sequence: TGTGCCAGCAGCTTGGCACGACTAGCGGGGACAGATACGCAGTATTTT.

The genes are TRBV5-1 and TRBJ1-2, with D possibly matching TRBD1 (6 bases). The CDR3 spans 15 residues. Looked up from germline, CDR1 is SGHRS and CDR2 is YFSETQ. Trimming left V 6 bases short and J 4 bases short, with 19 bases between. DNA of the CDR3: TGCGCCAGCAAATACCGTACAGGGCACTCCTATGGCTACACCTTC. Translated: CASKYRTGHSYGYTF. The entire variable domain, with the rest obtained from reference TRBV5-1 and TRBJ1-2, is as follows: KAGVTQTPRYLIKTRGQQVTLSCSPISGHRSVSWYQQTPGQGLQFLFEYFSETQRNKGNFPGRFSGRQFSNSRSEMNVSTLELGDSALYLCASKYRTGHSYGYTFGSGTRLTVV.

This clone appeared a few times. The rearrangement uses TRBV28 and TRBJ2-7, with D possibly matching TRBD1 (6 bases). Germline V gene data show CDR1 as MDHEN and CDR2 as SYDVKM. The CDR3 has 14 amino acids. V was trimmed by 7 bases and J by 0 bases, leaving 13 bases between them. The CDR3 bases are TGTGCCAGCACCGCTGGGGGCAGCTCCTACGAGCAGTACTTC. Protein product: CASTAGGSSYEQYF. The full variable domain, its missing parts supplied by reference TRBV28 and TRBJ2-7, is DVKVTQSSRYLVKRTGEKVFLECVQDMDHENMFWYRQDPGLGLRLIYFSYDVKMKEKGDIPEGYSVSREKKERFSLILESASTNQTSMYLCASTAGGSSYEQYFGPGTRLTVT.

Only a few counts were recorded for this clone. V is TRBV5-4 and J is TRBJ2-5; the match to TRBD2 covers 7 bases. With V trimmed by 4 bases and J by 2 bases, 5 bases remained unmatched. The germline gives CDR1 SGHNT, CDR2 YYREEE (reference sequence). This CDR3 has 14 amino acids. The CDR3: CASSGRGTQETQYF. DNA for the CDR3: TGTGCCAGCAGCGGGAGGGGAACTCAAGAGACCCAGTACTTC.

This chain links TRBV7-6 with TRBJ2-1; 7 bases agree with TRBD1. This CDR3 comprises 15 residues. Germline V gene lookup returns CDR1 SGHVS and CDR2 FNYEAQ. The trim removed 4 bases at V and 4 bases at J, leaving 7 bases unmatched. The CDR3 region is CASSSKTGPYNEQFF. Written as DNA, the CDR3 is TGTGCCAGCAGCTCGAAGACAGGGCCTTACAATGAGCAGTTCTTC.

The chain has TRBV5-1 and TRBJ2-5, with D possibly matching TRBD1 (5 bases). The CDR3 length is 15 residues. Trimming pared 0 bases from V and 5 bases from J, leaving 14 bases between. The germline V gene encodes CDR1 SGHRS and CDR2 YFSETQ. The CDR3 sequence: CASSLVGQGWETQYF. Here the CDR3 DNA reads TGCGCCAGCAGCTTGGTTGGGCAGGGCTGGGAGACCCAGTACTTC.

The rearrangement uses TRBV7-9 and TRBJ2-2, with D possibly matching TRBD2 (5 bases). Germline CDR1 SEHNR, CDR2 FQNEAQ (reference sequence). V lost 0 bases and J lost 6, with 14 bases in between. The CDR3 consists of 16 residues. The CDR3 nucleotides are TGTGCCAGCAGCTTAGCAACGGTCCTAGCACCCGGGGAGCTGTTTTTT. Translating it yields CASSLATVLAPGELFF.

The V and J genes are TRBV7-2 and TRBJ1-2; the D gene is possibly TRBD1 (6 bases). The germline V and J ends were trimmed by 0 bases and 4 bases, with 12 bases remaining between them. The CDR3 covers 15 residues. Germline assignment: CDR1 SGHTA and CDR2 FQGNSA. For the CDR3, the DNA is TGTGCCAGCAGCTTAGCTCCGGGACACACCTATGGCTACACCTTC. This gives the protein CASSLAPGHTYGYTF.

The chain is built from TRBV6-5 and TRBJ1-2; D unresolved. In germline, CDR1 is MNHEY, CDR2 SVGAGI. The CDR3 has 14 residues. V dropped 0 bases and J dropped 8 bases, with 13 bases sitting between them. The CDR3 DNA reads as TGTGCCAGCAGTTACTCGAGCGGGTCCTCGGGCTACACCTTC. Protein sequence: CASSYSSGSSGYTF.

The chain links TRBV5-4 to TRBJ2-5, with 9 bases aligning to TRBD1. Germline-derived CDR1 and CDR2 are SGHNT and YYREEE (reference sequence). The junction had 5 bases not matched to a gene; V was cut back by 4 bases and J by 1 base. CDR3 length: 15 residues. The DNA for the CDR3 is TGTGCCAGCAGCAGGGGACAGGGTGGCCAAGAGACCCAGTACTTC. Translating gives CASSRGQGGQETQYF.

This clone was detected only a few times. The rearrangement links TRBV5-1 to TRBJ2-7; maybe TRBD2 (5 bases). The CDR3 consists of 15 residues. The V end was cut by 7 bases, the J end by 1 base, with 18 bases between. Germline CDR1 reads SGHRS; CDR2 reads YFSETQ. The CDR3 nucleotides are TGCGCCAGCCAAGGATTGGCCGGGGTGTCCTACGAGCAGTACTTC. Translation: CASQGLAGVSYEQYF.

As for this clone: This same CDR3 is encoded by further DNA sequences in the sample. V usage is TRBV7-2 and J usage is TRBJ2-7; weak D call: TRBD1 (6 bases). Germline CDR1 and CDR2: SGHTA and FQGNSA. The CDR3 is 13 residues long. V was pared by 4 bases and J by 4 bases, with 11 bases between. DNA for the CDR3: TGTGCCAGCAGCTCACAGGGTTCATACGAGCAGTACTTC. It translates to CASSSQGSYEQYF.

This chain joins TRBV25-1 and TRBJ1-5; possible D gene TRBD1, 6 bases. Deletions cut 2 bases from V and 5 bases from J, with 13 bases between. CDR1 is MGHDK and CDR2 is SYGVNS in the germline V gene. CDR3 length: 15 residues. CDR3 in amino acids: CASSEQGKGDQPQHF. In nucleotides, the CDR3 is TGTGCCAGCAGTGAACAGGGAAAGGGGGATCAGCCCCAGCATTTT.

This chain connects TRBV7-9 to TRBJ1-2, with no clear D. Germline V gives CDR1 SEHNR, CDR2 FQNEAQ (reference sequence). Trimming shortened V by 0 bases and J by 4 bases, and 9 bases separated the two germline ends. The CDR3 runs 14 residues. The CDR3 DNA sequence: TGTGCCAGCAGCTTAGCGTTGGTCAGCTATGGCTACACCTTC. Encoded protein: CASSLALVSYGYTF.

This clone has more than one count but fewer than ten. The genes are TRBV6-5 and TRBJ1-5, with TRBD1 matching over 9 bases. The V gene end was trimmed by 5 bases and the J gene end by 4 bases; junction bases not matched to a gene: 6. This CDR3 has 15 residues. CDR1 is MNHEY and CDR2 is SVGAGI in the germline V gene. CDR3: CASSPGTGFNQPQHF. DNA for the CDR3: TGTGCCAGCAGTCCCGGGACAGGGTTTAATCAGCCCCAGCATTTT.

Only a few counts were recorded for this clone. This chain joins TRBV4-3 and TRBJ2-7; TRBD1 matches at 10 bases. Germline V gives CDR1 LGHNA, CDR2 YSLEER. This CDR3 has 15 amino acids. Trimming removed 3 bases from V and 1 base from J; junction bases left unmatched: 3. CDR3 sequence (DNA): TGCGCCAGCAGCCAGACAGGGGGCGGTTCCTACGAGCAGTACTTC. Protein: CASSQTGGGSYEQYF.

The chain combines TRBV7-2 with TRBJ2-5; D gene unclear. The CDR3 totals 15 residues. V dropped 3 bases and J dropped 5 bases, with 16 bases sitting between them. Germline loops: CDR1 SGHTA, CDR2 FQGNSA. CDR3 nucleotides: TGTGCCAGCAGCTTTCTTTCTTTGCTCGGGGAGACCCAGTACTTC. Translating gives CASSFLSLLGETQYF. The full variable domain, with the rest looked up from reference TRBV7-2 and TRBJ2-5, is GAGVSQSPSNKVTEKGKDVELRCDPISGHTALYWYRQSLGQGLEFLIYFQGNSAPDKSGLPSDRFSAERTGGSVSTLTIQRTQQEDSAVYLCASSFLSLLGETQYFGPGTRLLVL.

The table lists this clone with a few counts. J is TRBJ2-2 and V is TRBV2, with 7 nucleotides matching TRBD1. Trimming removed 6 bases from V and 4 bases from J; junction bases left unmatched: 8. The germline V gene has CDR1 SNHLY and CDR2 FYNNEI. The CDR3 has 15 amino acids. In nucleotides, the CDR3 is TGTGCCAGCAGGGAAAGGGGGCGGGTCACCGGGGAGCTGTTTTTT. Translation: CASRERGRVTGELFF.

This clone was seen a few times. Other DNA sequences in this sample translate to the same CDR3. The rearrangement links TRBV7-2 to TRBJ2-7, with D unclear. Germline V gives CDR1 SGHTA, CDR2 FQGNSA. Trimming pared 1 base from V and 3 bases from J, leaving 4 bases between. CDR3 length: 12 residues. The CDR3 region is CASSLVSYEQYF. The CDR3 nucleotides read TGTGCCAGCAGCTTAGTCAGCTACGAGCAGTACTTC.

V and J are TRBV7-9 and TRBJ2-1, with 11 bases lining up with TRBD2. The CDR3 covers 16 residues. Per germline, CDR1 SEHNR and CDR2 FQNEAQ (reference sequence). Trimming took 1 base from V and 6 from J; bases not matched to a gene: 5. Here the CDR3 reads CASSLDLAGGFNEQFF. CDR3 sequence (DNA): TGTGCCAGCAGCTTAGACCTAGCGGGGGGCTTCAATGAGCAGTTCTTC.

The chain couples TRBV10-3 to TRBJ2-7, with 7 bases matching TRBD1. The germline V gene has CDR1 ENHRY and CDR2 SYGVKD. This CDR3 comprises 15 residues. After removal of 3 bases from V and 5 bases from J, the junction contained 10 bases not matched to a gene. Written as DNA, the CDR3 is TGTGCCATCAGTGATATTAGGGGGCCGTCGGACGAGCAGTACTTC. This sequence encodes CAISDIRGPSDEQYF.

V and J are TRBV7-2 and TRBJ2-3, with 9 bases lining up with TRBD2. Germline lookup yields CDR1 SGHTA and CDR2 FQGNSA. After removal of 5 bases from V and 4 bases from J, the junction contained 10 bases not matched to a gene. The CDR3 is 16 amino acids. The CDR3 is CASSLQAGGGADTQYF. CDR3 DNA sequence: TGTGCCAGCAGCCTCCAAGCGGGGGGCGGGGCAGATACGCAGTATTTT.

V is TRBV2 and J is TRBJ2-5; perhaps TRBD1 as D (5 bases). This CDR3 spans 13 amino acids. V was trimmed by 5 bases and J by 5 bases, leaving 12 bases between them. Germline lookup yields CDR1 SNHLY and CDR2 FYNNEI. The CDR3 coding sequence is TGTGCCAGCAGTCTGATTGCAGGGGAGACCCAGTACTTC. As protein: CASSLIAGETQYF.